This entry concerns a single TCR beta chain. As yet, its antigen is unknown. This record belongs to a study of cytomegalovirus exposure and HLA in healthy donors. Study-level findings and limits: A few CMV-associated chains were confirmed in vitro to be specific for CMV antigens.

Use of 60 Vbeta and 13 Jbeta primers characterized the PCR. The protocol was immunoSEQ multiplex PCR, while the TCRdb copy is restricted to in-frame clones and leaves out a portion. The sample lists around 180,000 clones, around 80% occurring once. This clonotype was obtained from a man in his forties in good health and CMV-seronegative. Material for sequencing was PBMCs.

The CDR3 loop is CASSLFRDQPQHF. For the CDR3, the DNA is TGTGCCAGCAGCTTATTCAGGGATCAGCCCCAGCATTTT. The chain employs TRBV7-8 and TRBJ1-5, with a possible D match to TRBD1 (5 bases). The V and J ends lost 2 bases and 5 bases respectively, with 7 bases between them. CDR3 length: 13 amino acids. Germline V lookup: CDR1 SGHVS, CDR2 FQNEAQ.